Each of the 3 T cell receptor beta chains below was sequenced from the same sample in a study of cytomegalovirus exposure and HLA in healthy donors. Data came from immunoSEQ multiplex PCR; TCRdb stores just in-frame clones and leaves some out. The sample includes roughly 68,000 clones, over 95% of them seen just once. Sequencing was carried out using PBMCs. Every receptor here comes from a man younger than 35 in good health and CMV-seronegative.

The gene calls are TRBV7-9 and TRBJ2-7; 10 nucleotides agree with TRBD2. With 4 bases clipped from V and 2 bases from J, the junction kept 17 bases outside the gene matches. The CDR3 sequence is 19 residues long. The V gene's germline CDR1 is SEHNR and CDR2 FQNEAQ (reference sequence). The CDR3 DNA follows: TGTGCCAGCAGCTCAGACCAACCGGGACTAGCGTCAGAAGCCTACGAGCAGTACTTC. Translation: CASSSDQPGLASEAYEQYF.

The chain combines TRBV5-6 with TRBJ1-2, with 7 bases matching TRBD1. CDR1 is SGHDT and CDR2 is YYEEEE in the germline V gene. The V segment lost 2 bases and the J segment 8 bases; nucleotides outside the gene matches: 12. The CDR3 contains 15 residues. CDR3 residues: CASSFISDRERGYTF. The DNA of the CDR3 is TGTGCCAGCAGCTTTATATCAGACAGGGAAAGAGGCTACACCTTC.

This clone appeared a single time. V and J are TRBV4-1 and TRBJ2-3; D is possibly TRBD1 (5 bases). Trimming shortened V by 10 bases and J by 0 bases, and 11 bases separated the two germline ends. Germline CDR1 is MGHRA and CDR2 is YSYEKL. The CDR3 length is 13 residues. DNA of the CDR3: TGCGCCACCCAAGACAGCAGCACAGATACGCAGTATTTT. It is translated as CATQDSSTDTQYF.